The sample holds many counts of the clone carrying this T cell receptor beta chain. TRAV and TRBV primers primed cDNA for both TCRalpha and TCRbeta. PCR amplification of the TCRs was performed with Phusion for approximately 20 PCR cycles, and it relied on a constant-region primer together with a V-primer adapter. From the reads, TCRdb called clonotypes with MiXCR, one entry per CDR3 protein. The sample lists 75,000 to 95,000 distinct CDR3 sequences, approximately 17% seen once, with about 5.9% in the top ten. These data belong to a study of low-dose radiotherapy and immunotherapy resistance in tumors. Looked up from germline, CDR1 is SGHNT and CDR2 is YYREEE (reference sequence). The V segment lost 3 bases and the J segment 7 bases; nucleotides outside the gene matches: 8. There are 15 residues in the CDR3. The sample's time point: before trial treatment.

The sequence came from a male donor with prostate cancer. The starting material was PBMCs, obtained before treatment. The chain has TRBV5-4 and TRBJ2-1; 9 bases align to TRBD1. The CDR3 loop is CASSSGGTGWNEQFF. CDR3 coding DNA: TGTGCCAGCAGCTCCGGTGGGACAGGGTGGAATGAGCAGTTCTTC.